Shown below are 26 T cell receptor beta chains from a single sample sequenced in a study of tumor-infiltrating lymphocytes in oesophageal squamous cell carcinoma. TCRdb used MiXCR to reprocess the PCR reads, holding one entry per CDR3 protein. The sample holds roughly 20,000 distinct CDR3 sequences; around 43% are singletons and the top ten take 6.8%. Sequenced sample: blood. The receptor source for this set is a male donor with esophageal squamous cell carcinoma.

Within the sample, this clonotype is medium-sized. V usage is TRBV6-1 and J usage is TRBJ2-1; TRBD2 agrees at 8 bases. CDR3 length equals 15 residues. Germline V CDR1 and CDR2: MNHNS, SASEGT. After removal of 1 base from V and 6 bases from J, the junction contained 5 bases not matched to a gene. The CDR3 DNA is TGTGCCAGCAGTGAAGAGGTCGGGGGGGCCAATGAGCAGTTCTTC. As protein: CASSEEVGGANEQFF.

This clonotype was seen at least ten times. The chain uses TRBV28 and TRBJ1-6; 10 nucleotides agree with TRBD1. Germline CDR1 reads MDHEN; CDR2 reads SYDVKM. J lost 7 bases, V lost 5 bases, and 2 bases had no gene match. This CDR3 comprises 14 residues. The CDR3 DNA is TGTGCCAGCAGTCGGGGACAGGGGAATTCACCCCTCCACTTT. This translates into CASSRGQGNSPLHF.

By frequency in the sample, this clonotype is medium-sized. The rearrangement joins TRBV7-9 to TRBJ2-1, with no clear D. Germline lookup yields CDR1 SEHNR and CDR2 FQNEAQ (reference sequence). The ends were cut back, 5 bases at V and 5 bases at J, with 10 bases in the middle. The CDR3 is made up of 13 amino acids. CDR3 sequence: CASSLGSNNEQFF. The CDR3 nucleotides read TGTGCCAGCAGCCTTGGAAGTAACAATGAGCAGTTCTTC.

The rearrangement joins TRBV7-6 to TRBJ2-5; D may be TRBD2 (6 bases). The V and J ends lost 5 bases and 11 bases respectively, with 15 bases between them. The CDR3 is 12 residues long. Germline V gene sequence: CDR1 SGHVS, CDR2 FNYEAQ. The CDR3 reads CASSIYRGEQYF. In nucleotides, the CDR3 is TGTGCCAGCAGCATCTATCGCGGGGAGCAGTACTTC.

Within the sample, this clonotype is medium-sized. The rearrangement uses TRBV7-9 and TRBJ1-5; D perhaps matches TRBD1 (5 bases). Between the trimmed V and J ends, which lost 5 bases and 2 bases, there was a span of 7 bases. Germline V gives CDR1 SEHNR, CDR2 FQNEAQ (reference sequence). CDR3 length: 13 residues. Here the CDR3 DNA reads TGTGCCAGCAGCCGGGACGGCAATCAGCCCCAGCATTTT. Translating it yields CASSRDGNQPQHF. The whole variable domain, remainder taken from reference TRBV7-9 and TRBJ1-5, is DTGVSQNPRHKITKRGQNVTFRCDPISEHNRLYWYRQTLGQGPEFLTYFQNEAQLEKSRLLSDRFSAERPKGSFSTLEIQRTEQGDSAMYLCASSRDGNQPQHFGDGTRLSIL.

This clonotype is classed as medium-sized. The CDR3 DNA reads as TGCGCCAGCAGCGGGGGTTCCTACAATGAGCAGTTCTTC. This encodes CASSGGSYNEQFF. The genes are TRBV10-1 and TRBJ2-1, with a possible D match to TRBD2 (6 bases). Deletions cut 6 bases from V and 1 base from J, with 7 bases between. This CDR3 has 13 residues. The V gene's germline CDR1 is WNHNN and CDR2 SYGVQD (reference sequence).

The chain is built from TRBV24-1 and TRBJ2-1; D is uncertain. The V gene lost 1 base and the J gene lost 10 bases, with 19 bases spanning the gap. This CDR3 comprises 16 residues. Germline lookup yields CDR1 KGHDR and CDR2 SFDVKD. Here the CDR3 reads CATSDFGGSRPLEQFF. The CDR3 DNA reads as TGTGCCACCAGTGATTTCGGTGGTAGTCGGCCGTTGGAGCAGTTCTTC.

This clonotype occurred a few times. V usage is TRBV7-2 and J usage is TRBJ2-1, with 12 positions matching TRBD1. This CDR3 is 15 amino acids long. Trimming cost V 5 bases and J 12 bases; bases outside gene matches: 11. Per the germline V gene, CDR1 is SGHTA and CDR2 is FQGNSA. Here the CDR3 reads CASSPGTGGGISQFF. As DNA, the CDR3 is TGTGCCAGCAGCCCCGGGACAGGGGGCGGAATATCGCAGTTCTTC.

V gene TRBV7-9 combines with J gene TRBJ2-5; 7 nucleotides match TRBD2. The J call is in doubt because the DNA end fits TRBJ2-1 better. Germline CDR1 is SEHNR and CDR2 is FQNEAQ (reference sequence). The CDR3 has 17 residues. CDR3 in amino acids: CASSSAQGGGLYNEQFF. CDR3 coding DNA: TGTGCCAGCAGCTCCGCCCAGGGCGGGGGACTTTACAATGAGCAGTTCTTC.

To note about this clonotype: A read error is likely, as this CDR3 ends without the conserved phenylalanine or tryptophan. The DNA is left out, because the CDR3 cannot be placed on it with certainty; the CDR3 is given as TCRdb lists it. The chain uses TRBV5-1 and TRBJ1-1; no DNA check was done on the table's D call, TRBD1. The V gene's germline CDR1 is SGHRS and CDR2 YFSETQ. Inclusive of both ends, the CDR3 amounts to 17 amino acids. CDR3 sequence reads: CASRPGTGNTDTQYFGQ.

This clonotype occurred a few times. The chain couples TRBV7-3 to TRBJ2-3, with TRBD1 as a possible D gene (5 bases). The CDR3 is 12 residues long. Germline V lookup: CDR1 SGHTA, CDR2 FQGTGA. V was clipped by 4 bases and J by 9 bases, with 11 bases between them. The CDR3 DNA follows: TGTGCCAGCAGCTCCTCCTCAGGGACGCAGTATTTT. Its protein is CASSSSSGTQYF.

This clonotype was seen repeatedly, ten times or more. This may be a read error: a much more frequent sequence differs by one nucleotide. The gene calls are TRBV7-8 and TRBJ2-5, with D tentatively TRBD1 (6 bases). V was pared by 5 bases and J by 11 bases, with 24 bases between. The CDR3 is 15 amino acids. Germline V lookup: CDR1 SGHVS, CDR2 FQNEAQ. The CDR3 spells CASSVGTTQGNEQYF. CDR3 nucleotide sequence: TGTGCCAGCAGCGTCGGGACGACTCAGGGGAATGAGCAGTACTTC.

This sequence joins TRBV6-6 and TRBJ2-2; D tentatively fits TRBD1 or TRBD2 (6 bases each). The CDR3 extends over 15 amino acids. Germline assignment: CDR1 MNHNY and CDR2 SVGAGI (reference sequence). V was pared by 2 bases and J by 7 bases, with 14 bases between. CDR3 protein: CASSYLGGRSGELFF. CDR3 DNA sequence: TGTGCCAGCAGTTACCTTGGGGGGCGGAGCGGGGAGCTGTTTTTT.

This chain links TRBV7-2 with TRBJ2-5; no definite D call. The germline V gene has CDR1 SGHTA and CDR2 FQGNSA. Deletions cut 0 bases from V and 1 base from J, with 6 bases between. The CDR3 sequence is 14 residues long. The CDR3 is CASSLARAQETQYF. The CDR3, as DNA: TGTGCCAGCAGCTTAGCCCGGGCCCAAGAGACCCAGTACTTC.

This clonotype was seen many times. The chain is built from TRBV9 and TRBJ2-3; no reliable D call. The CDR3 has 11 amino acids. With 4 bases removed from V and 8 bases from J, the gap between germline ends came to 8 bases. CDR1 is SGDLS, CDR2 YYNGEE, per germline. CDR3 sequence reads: CASSPHTTQYF. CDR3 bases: TGTGCCAGCAGCCCTCACACTACGCAGTATTTT.

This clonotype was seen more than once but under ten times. DNA for the CDR3: TGTGCCAGCAGACCAGACAGGGTAGGCTATGGCTACACCTTC. It translates to CASRPDRVGYGYTF. The chain combines TRBV28 with TRBJ1-2; TRBD1 aligns across 7 bases. The J segment lost 4 bases and the V segment lost 6 bases, leaving 8 bases of the junction unmatched. CDR3 length: 14 amino acids. Looked up from germline, CDR1 is MDHEN and CDR2 is SYDVKM.

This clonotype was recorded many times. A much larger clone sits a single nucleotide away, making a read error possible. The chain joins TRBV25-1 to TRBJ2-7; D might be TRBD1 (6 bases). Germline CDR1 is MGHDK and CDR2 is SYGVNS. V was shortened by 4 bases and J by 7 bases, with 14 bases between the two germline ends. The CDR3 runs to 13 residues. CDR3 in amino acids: CASSVQGFNEQYF. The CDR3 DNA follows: TGTGCCAGCAGTGTCCAGGGGTTCAATGAGCAGTACTTC.

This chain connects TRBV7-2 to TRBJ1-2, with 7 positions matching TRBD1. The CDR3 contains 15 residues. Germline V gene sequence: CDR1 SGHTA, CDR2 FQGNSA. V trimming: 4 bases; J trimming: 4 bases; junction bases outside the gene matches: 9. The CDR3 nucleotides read TGTGCCAGCAGCTCCAGGAACAGGGGTGGCTATGGCTACACCTTC. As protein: CASSSRNRGGYGYTF.

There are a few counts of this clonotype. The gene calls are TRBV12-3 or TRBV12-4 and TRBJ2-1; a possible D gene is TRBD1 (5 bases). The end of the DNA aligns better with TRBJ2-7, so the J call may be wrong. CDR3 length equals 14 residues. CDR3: CASSPRVRSYEQYF. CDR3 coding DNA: TGTGCCAGCAGTCCCAGGGTAAGGTCCTACGAGCAGTACTTC.

DNA for the CDR3: TGCAGTGCTTTGGGCGGGGTCGACAATGAGCAGTTCTTC. The encoded protein is CSALGGVDNEQFF. The chain is built from TRBV20-1 and TRBJ2-1; D is perhaps TRBD2 (6 bases). The germline V and J ends were trimmed by 5 bases and 5 bases, with 13 bases remaining between them. This CDR3 is built from 13 residues. From germline, CDR1 is DFQATT and CDR2 SNEGSKA (reference sequence).

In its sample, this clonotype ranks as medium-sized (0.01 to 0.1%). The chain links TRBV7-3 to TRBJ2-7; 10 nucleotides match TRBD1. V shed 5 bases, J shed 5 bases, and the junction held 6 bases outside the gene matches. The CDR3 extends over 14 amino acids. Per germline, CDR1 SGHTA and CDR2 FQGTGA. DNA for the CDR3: TGTGCCAGCAGCCAACGGGGGACAGGGGACGAGCAGTACTTC. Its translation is CASSQRGTGDEQYF.

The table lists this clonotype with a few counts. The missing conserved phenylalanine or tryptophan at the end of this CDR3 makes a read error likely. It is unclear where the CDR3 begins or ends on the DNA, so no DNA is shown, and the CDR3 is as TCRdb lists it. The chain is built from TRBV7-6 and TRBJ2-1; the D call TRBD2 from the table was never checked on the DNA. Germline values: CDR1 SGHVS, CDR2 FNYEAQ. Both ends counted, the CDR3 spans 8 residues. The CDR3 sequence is CASSETSG.

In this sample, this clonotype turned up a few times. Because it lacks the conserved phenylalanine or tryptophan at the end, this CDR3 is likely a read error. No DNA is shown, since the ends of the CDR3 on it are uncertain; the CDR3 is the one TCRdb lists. Here the CDR3 reads CASSLKGAGYGYTFGS. V gene TRBV5-4 combines with J gene TRBJ2-7; the table's D gene call, TRBD1, was not cross checked with the DNA. The germline V gene has CDR1 SGHNT and CDR2 YYREEE (reference sequence). From its first to its last residue, the CDR3 has 16 amino acids.

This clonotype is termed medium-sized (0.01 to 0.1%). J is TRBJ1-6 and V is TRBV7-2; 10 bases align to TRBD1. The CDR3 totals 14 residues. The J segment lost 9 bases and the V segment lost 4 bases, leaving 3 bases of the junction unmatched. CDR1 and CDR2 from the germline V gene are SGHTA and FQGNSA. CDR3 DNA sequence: TGTGCCAGCAGCTATGGGACAGGGGTTTCACCCCTCCACTTT. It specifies CASSYGTGVSPLHF. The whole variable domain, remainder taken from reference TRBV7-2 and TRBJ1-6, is GAGVSQSPSNKVTEKGKDVELRCDPISGHTALYWYRQSLGQGLEFLIYFQGNSAPDKSGLPSDRFSAERTGGSVSTLTIQRTQQEDSAVYLCASSYGTGVSPLHFGNGTRLTVT.

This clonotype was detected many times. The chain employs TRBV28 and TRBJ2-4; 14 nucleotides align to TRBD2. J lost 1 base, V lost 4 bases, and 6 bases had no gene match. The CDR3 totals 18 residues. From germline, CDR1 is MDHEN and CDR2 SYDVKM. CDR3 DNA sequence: TGTGCCAGCAGTTCGACTAGCGGGGGGGCCAGGGCCAAAAACATTCAGTACTTC. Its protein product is CASSSTSGGARAKNIQYF.

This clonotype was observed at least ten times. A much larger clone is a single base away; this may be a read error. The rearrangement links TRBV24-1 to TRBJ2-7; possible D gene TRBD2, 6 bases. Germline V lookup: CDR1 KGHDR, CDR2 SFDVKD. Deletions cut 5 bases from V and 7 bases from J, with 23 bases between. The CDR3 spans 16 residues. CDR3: CATSGWGDFGHNEQYF. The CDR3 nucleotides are TGTGCCACCAGTGGCTGGGGGGACTTTGGGCACAATGAGCAGTACTTC.